This entry features one T cell receptor beta chain sequence. Each CDR3 protein is one row after TCRdb ran MiXCR on the RT-PCR reads. The sample lists 550,000 to 750,000 distinct CDR3 sequences, 13% to 15% seen once, with 3.6% in the top ten. CDR1 and CDR2 from the germline V gene are DFQATT and SNEGSKA (reference sequence). The CDR3 is 13 residues long. Trimming took 2 bases from V and 8 from J, leaving 15 bases between them. The source of this sequence is a female donor in good health, serving as a healthy control. The chain joins TRBV20-1 to TRBJ1-2, with D maybe TRBD1 (5 bases). Sequences were obtained from memory CD4+ T cells from blood. CDR3 region: CSARTRESGGYTF. Here the CDR3 DNA reads TGCAGTGCTAGAACCAGGGAGTCGGGCGGCTACACCTTC.